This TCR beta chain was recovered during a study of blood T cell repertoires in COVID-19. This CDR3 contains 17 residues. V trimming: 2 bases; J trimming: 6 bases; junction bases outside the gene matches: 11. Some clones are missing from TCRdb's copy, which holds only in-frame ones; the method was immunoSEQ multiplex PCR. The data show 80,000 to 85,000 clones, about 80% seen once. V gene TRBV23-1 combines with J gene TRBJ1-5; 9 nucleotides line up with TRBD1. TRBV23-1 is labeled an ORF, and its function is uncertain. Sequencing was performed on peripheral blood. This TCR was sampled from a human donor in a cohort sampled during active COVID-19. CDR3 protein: CASSQLSTGGLGQPQHF. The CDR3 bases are TGCGCCAGCAGTCAACTCTCGACAGGGGGATTGGGTCAGCCCCAGCATTTT.